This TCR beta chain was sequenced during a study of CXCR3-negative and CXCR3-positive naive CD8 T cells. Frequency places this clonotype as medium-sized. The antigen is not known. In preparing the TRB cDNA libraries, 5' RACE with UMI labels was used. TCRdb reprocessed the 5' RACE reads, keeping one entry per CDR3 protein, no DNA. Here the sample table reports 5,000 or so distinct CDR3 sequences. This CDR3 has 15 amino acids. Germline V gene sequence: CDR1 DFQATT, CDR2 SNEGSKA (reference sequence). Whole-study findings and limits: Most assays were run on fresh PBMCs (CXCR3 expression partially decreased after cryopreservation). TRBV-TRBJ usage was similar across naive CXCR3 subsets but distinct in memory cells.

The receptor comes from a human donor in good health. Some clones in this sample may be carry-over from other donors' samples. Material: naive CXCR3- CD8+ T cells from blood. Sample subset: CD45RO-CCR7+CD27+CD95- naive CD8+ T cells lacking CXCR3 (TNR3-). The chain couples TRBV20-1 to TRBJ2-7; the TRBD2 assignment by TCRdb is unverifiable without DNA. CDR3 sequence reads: CSARDSSGSTDEQYF.